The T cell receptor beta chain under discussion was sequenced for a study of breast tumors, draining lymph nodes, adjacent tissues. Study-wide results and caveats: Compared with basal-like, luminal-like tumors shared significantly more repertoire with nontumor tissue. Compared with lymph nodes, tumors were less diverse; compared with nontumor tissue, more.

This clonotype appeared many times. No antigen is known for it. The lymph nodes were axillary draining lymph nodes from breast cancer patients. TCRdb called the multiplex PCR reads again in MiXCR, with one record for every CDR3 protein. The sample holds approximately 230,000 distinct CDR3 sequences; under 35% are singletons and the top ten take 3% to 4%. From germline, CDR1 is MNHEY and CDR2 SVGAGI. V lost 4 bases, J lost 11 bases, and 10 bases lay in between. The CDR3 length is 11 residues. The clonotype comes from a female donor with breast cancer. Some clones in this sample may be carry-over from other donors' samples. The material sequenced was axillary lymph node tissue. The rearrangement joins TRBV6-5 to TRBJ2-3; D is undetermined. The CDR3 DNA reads TGTGCCAGCAGTTCAGGATGGATGCAGTATTTT. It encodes CASSSGWMQYF.